The clone carrying this TCR beta chain has just one count. In the original analysis: Nucleated cell counts were estimated from reference gene primer amplification. Assay: immunoSEQ multiplex PCR; the TCRdb copy retains only in-frame clones and omits some. V and J calls and clone size are copied from that table; D and trimming were computed from the DNA. The sample lists more than 300,000 clones; more than 70% were seen once. Seattle's enrolled individuals joined amid active infection and were then monitored longitudinally. This entry is derived from a study of blood T cell repertoires in COVID-19. Background on the study: Whether acute or convalescent, the COVID-19 samples came from the United States, Italy and Spain. Sources were T cells, B-cell-depleted T cells, or PBMCs; the material itself was cDNA or gDNA.

Trimming took off 1 base at V and 5 bases at J, with 11 bases between the two ends. The CDR3 has 14 amino acids. The germline V gene encodes CDR1 SGHTA and CDR2 FQGTGA. Sequences were obtained from peripheral blood. The sequence came from a woman younger than 45 with COVID-19, enrolled during active disease. This chain links TRBV7-3 with TRBJ2-5; maybe TRBD2 (5 bases). Written as DNA, the CDR3 is TGTGCCAGCAGCTTAAGTGGGAGTAGGGAGACCCAGTACTTC. This translates into CASSLSGSRETQYF.